These 8 T cell receptor beta chains share one sample of origin, sequenced in a study of cytomegalovirus exposure and HLA in healthy donors (TCRdb year 2017). Libraries were constructed by the immunoSEQ multiplex PCR assay. For the multiplex PCR, a mixture combining 60 forward primers for TCR Vbeta segments and 13 reverse primers for TCR Jbeta segments was used. TCRdb obtained this table from immuneACCESS and retained in-frame rearrangements with V and J assigned. These tables miss some clones; where compared with another copy, unresolved V genes account for less than half of the shortfall, and the remainder is unexplained. The sample includes approximately 55,000 clones, with approximately 85% observed a single time. Around 2.5% of the sample is held by the ten biggest clonotypes. The sequencing input was PBMCs. These receptors came from a boy younger than 18 in good health and CMV-seropositive.

The chain uses TRBV5-1 and TRBJ2-1; 11 positions agree with TRBD2. CDR1 and CDR2 (germline): SGHRS, YFSETQ. J was trimmed by 2 bases and V by 0 bases; bases with no gene match: 7. This CDR3 has 18 amino acids. The CDR3 nucleotides read TGCGCCAGCAGCTTGGCCGTGGGGACTAGCGGAACCTACAATGAGCAGTTCTTC. Protein: CASSLAVGTSGTYNEQFF.

The CDR3 DNA is TGTGCCAGCAGCCCGAGCAGGGGTCCTGAAGCTTTCTTT. Translating it yields CASSPSRGPEAFF. The chain employs TRBV13 and TRBJ1-1, with D possibly TRBD1 on 6 matching bases. V lost 5 bases to trimming and J lost 6 bases, with 13 bases between them. CDR3 size: 13 residues. Germline lookup yields CDR1 PRHDT and CDR2 FYEKMQ (reference sequence).

V usage is TRBV5-1 and J usage is TRBJ2-7; D gene uncertain. The V end lost 7 bases, the J end lost 5 bases, and 16 bases lay between the germline ends. Germline CDR1 SGHRS, CDR2 YFSETQ. The CDR3 has 13 amino acids. The CDR3 DNA reads TGCGCCAGCCGCCTGGAGCAGGCAGACGAGCAGTACTTC. It codes for CASRLEQADEQYF.

The J gene is TRBJ2-1, the V gene TRBV28, with TRBD2 identical over 13 bases. CDR1 and CDR2 from the germline V gene are MDHEN and SYDVKM. The length of the CDR3 is 19 residues. Germline trimming cut 6 bases from V and 5 bases from J; bases unmatched to any gene: 16. The DNA for the CDR3 is TGTGCCAGCAGCTCAGAGACTAGCGGGGGGCCTGTTACGAACAATGAGCAGTTCTTC. This gives the protein CASSSETSGGPVTNNEQFF.

The V gene is TRBV10-3, the J gene TRBJ2-3, with TRBD2 identical over 8 bases. The CDR3 loop spans 14 amino acids. Germline-derived CDR1 and CDR2 are ENHRY and SYGVKD. The junction had 8 bases not matched to a gene; V was cut back by 7 bases and J by 5 bases. The CDR3 DNA is TGTGCCATCACCCCGGGACTAGATGGAGATACGCAGTATTTT. Translating it yields CAITPGLDGDTQYF.

The chain joins TRBV4-1 to TRBJ2-7; no clear D. The CDR3 loop spans 13 amino acids. Trimming took 1 base from V and 1 from J, leaving 5 bases between them. In germline, CDR1 is MGHRA, CDR2 YSYEKL. The CDR3: CASSQAESYEQYF. In DNA form, the CDR3 reads TGCGCCAGCAGCCAAGCAGAATCCTACGAGCAGTACTTC.

The J gene is TRBJ2-1, the V gene TRBV6-1; 10 positions agree with TRBD2. Trimming at V came to 7 bases and at J to 6 bases, leaving 9 bases not matched to a gene. This CDR3 is 15 amino acids long. The germline CDR1 and CDR2 sequences are MNHNS and SASEGT. For the CDR3, the DNA is TGTGCCAGCACCGGGGGGCCTAGCGGGGGCAATGAGCAGTTCTTC. Its protein is CASTGGPSGGNEQFF.

This rearrangement joins TRBV12-5 to TRBJ1-4, with D tentatively TRBD1 (5 bases). This CDR3 has 14 residues. The germline V gene encodes CDR1 LGHNT and CDR2 FRNRAP. Deletions cut 7 bases from V and 8 bases from J, with 17 bases between. CDR3 DNA: TGTGCTAGTGCGCCCGGGGGGGTGGGAGAAAAACTGTTTTTT. It specifies CASAPGGVGEKLFF.